This T cell receptor beta chain was identified during a study of breast tumors, draining lymph nodes, adjacent tissues. Study observations and caveats: Tumor repertoires ranked between lymph nodes and nontumor tissue in diversity, with V and J gene preferences. Luminal-like breast cancer showed significantly higher tumor–nontumor repertoire similarity than basal-like. Most tumor T cells seemingly derive from lymph node, then expand in tumor. The lymph node origin of tumor T cells was framed as consistent with a hypothesis, not demonstrated.

Samples came from axillary lymph nodes draining the breast cancer. This clonotype came up many times. The antigen is not known. TCRdb re-called the multiplex PCR reads with MiXCR, one entry per CDR3 protein. The data contain 140,000 to 150,000 distinct CDR3 sequences, around a third of them singletons. This CDR3 spans 15 amino acids. The germline V and J ends were trimmed by 5 bases and 7 bases, with 15 bases remaining between them. Germline CDR1 reads MNHNY; CDR2 reads SVGAGI (reference sequence). The specimen was axillary lymph node tissue. This TCR derives from a female donor with breast cancer. Some clones in this sample may be carry-over from other donors' samples. J is TRBJ1-6 and V is TRBV6-6, with D possibly matching TRBD1 (5 bases). The CDR3 DNA sequence: TGTGCCAGCAGTCACGGGGGGTCCCGCAATTCACCCCTCCACTTT. It codes for CASSHGGSRNSPLHF.